Presented here are 24 T cell receptor beta chains from one specimen sequenced in a study of STAT3 mutations in large granular lymphocyte leukemia. Study-wide results and limits: At least one immunodominant TCR beta clonotype appeared in every T-cell large granular lymphocyte leukemia patient.

Measured with immunoSEQ multiplex PCR; TCRdb has only the in-frame clones, and not every one. Of about 12,000 clones in the sample, about 70% were seen once. Their antigens remain unidentified. Material for sequencing was peripheral blood mononuclear cells. Receptors were obtained from a man aged 55 to 70 with T-cell large granular lymphocyte leukemia. Some clones in this sample may be carry-over from other donors' samples.

The CDR3 coding sequence is TGCGCCAGCAGCTTGGCAGGGGGCGAAACAGATACGCAGTATTTT. Protein: CASSLAGGETDTQYF. This chain uses TRBV5-1 with TRBJ2-3; TRBD1 aligns across 8 bases. The V gene's germline CDR1 is SGHRS and CDR2 YFSETQ. The CDR3 extends over 15 amino acids. V was clipped by 0 bases and J by 3 bases; unmatched bases: 3.

The chain uses TRBV5-1 and TRBJ2-1; either TRBD1 or TRBD2 may supply D (5 bases each). The CDR3 has 14 residues. The V and J ends lost 0 bases and 10 bases respectively, with 14 bases between them. The germline gives CDR1 SGHRS, CDR2 YFSETQ. CDR3 sequence (DNA): TGCGCCAGCAGCTTGGAGAGGGGAGTAGGGGAGCAGTTCTTC. Its protein product is CASSLERGVGEQFF.

The chain combines TRBV2 with TRBJ2-7, with TRBD1 matching over 7 bases. Germline lookup yields CDR1 SNHLY and CDR2 FYNNEI. With V trimmed by 5 bases and J by 0 bases, 7 bases remained unmatched. This CDR3 has 15 amino acids. CDR3 residues: CASSRDSPSSYEQYF. The CDR3 DNA is TGTGCCAGCAGTCGGGACAGCCCAAGCTCCTACGAGCAGTACTTC.

The chain is built from TRBV27 and TRBJ1-5, with a possible D match to TRBD1 (6 bases). The CDR3 extends over 18 amino acids. Germline V gene sequence: CDR1 MNHEY, CDR2 SMNVEV (reference sequence). Trimming took 0 bases from V and 0 from J, leaving 15 bases between them. The DNA for the CDR3 is TGTGCCAGCAGTTTATCCCCCGCTCAGGGGTATAGCAATCAGCCCCAGCATTTT. It specifies CASSLSPAQGYSNQPQHF.

The CDR3 sequence: CASSRAQSTEAFF. The CDR3 DNA sequence: TGCGCCAGCAGCCGGGCCCAATCCACTGAAGCTTTCTTT. This sequence joins TRBV5-1 and TRBJ1-1; D is uncertain. The CDR3 is made up of 13 amino acids. The germline V and J ends were trimmed by 4 bases and 4 bases, with 11 bases remaining between them. Per the germline V gene, CDR1 is SGHRS and CDR2 is YFSETQ. Drawing the rest from reference TRBV5-1 and TRBJ1-1, the complete variable domain is KAGVTQTPRYLIKTRGQQVTLSCSPISGHRSVSWYQQTPGQGLQFLFEYFSETQRNKGNFPGRFSGRQFSNSRSEMNVSTLELGDSALYLCASSRAQSTEAFFGQGTRLTVV.

This clone is medium-sized. The genes are TRBV7-9 and TRBJ1-2; D uncertain. The CDR3 has 17 amino acids. Germline V gives CDR1 SEHNR, CDR2 FQNEAQ (reference sequence). V lost 6 bases to trimming and J lost 5 bases, with 25 bases between them. CDR3 region: CASSNNPWEGGIYGYTF. Here the CDR3 DNA reads TGTGCCAGCAGTAATAACCCGTGGGAGGGAGGAATATATGGCTACACCTTC.

As DNA, the CDR3 is TGTGCCTGGAGCTCTATCAAAGAAAAACTGTTTTTT. It encodes CAWSSIKEKLFF. The rearrangement links TRBV30 to TRBJ1-4; D is uncertain. The CDR3 is made up of 12 amino acids. V shed 3 bases and J shed 8 bases, with 10 bases lying between them. CDR1 and CDR2 from the germline V gene are GTSNPN and SVGIG (reference sequence).

The chain employs TRBV18 and TRBJ2-2; D remains ambiguous. This CDR3 comprises 15 residues. The V gene's germline CDR1 is KGHSH and CDR2 LQKENI. Trimming removed 1 base at V and 3 bases at J, with 9 bases between. In DNA, the CDR3 is TGTGCCAGCTCACCACAGGGTGGCGACACCGGGGAGCTGTTTTTT. Protein product: CASSPQGGDTGELFF.

The chain uses TRBV28 and TRBJ2-7; D unclear. CDR3 length: 13 amino acids. Trimming shortened V by 6 bases and J by 3 bases, and 12 bases separated the two germline ends. Germline CDR1 MDHEN, CDR2 SYDVKM. The DNA of the CDR3 is TGTGCCAGCAGCCCCCCGGCAGGCTACGAGCAGTACTTC. The encoded protein is CASSPPAGYEQYF.

The J gene is TRBJ2-1, the V gene TRBV18; D ambiguous. Germline CDR1 and CDR2: KGHSH and LQKENI. Trimming took off 0 bases at V and 5 bases at J, with 11 bases between the two ends. This CDR3 region has 15 residues. The DNA of the CDR3 is TGTGCCAGCTCACCACCCATAGGCAGGCACAATGAGCAGTTCTTC. It encodes CASSPPIGRHNEQFF.

The chain employs TRBV29-1 and TRBJ2-7, with 13 bases aligning to TRBD2. V lost 6 bases, J lost 3 bases, and 5 bases stayed unmatched. Per the germline V gene, CDR1 is SQVTM and CDR2 is ANQGSEA. The CDR3 loop spans 14 amino acids. This CDR3 reads CSVVGLAGSYEQYF. The CDR3 region has the DNA TGCAGCGTGGTGGGACTAGCGGGGAGCTACGAGCAGTACTTC.

In its sample, this clone is medium-sized. The V call is TRBV7-3, the J call TRBJ1-1; D may be TRBD1 (5 bases). The length of the CDR3 is 14 residues. V shed 3 bases and J shed 4 bases, with 12 bases lying between them. The germline gives CDR1 SGHTA, CDR2 FQGTGA. The DNA for the CDR3 is TGTGCCAGCAGCTTGGGGACCTCAGGCACTGAAGCTTTCTTT. Translating it yields CASSLGTSGTEAFF.

The rearrangement joins TRBV7-9 to TRBJ1-5; D uncertain. Germline assignment: CDR1 SEHNR and CDR2 FQNEAQ (reference sequence). The CDR3 is made up of 15 amino acids. Trimming removed 5 bases from V and 0 bases from J, with 11 bases in between. The CDR3 loop reads CASSPDTNSNQPQHF. As DNA, the CDR3 is TGTGCCAGCAGCCCCGACACAAATAGCAATCAGCCCCAGCATTTT.

This chain links TRBV28 with TRBJ1-5; D uncertain. Trimming cost V 9 bases and J 0 bases, with 9 bases left between them. The CDR3 extends over 13 amino acids. The germline V gene encodes CDR1 MDHEN and CDR2 SYDVKM. CDR3 loop: CASREVSNQPQHF. Written as DNA, the CDR3 is TGTGCCAGTCGAGAAGTTAGCAATCAGCCCCAGCATTTT.

This clone was counted a single time. The chain employs TRBV7-9 and TRBJ2-1, with TRBD2 as a possible D gene (6 bases). Trimming pared 5 bases from V and 0 bases from J, leaving 14 bases between. Germline V gene sequence: CDR1 SEHNR, CDR2 FQNEAQ (reference sequence). The CDR3 consists of 16 residues. The CDR3 DNA is TGTGCCAGCAGCCAGAGGGCGGGAAGCTCCTACAATGAGCAGTTCTTC. It is translated as CASSQRAGSSYNEQFF. Using reference TRBV7-9 and TRBJ2-1 for the parts outside the CDR3, the full variable domain is DTGVSQNPRHKITKRGQNVTFRCDPISEHNRLYWYRQTLGQGPEFLTYFQNEAQLEKSRLLSDRFSAERPKGSFSTLEIQRTEQGDSAMYLCASSQRAGSSYNEQFFGPGTRLTVL.

This chain uses TRBV7-6 with TRBJ2-7, with D unresolved. The germline V and J ends were trimmed by 1 base and 6 bases, with 10 bases remaining between them. There are 13 residues in the CDR3. Germline V gene sequence: CDR1 SGHVS, CDR2 FNYEAQ. The CDR3 nucleotides read TGTGCCAGCAGCTTAGGGGCACGTGTCGAGCAGTACTTC. Amino acids: CASSLGARVEQYF.

The chain combines TRBV30 with TRBJ2-1; D remains unclear. The CDR3 has 11 amino acids. Trimming removed 2 bases from V and 5 bases from J, with 4 bases in between. Germline values: CDR1 GTSNPN, CDR2 SVGIG (reference sequence). DNA of the CDR3: TGTGCCTGGAGTCTTAACAATGAGCAGTTCTTC. As protein: CAWSLNNEQFF.

This chain links TRBV29-1 with TRBJ1-1; a weak D match, TRBD1 (6 bases). V was pared by 5 bases and J by 1 base, with 8 bases between. CDR3 length: 12 residues. Germline V gene sequence: CDR1 SQVTM, CDR2 ANQGSEA. The DNA of the CDR3 is TGCAGCGTTAGGACAGAGAACACTGAAGCTTTCTTT. Translating gives CSVRTENTEAFF.

This clone was detected a few times. Here the CDR3 reads CASSAPREGTAYEQYF. In nucleotides, the CDR3 is TGCGCCAGCAGCGCTCCCCGGGAGGGGACGGCCTACGAGCAGTACTTC. V gene TRBV4-3 combines with J gene TRBJ2-7; TRBD2 matches at 8 bases. V gave up 5 bases and J gave up 2 bases; unmatched junction bases: 11. The CDR3 covers 16 residues. Per the germline V gene, CDR1 is LGHNA and CDR2 is YSLEER.

The chain couples TRBV10-3 to TRBJ1-1, with a tentative D call TRBD1 (6 bases). The ends were cut back, 2 bases at V and 5 bases at J, with 12 bases in the middle. The CDR3 covers 14 residues. Germline V lookup: CDR1 ENHRY, CDR2 SYGVKD. This CDR3 reads CAISEAQGRTEAFF. CDR3 coding DNA: TGTGCCATCAGTGAGGCCCAGGGGCGGACTGAAGCTTTCTTT.

In its sample, this clone was seen a few times. V is TRBV28 and J is TRBJ1-5, with a tentative D call TRBD1 (6 bases). The CDR3 is 17 amino acids. The V gene lost 3 bases and the J gene lost 1 base, with 16 bases spanning the gap. From germline, CDR1 is MDHEN and CDR2 SYDVKM. This CDR3 is CASSFIGGTVSNQPQHF. The CDR3 nucleotides are TGTGCCAGCAGTTTCATAGGGGGAACGGTGAGCAATCAGCCCCAGCATTTT.

V gene TRBV6-1 combines with J gene TRBJ1-1, with D possibly being TRBD1 (5 bases). Looked up from germline, CDR1 is MNHNS and CDR2 is SASEGT. V was pared by 6 bases and J by 0 bases, with 14 bases between. CDR3 size: 15 residues. In nucleotides, the CDR3 is TGTGCCAGCAGGATTGGACGGGGGATGAACACTGAAGCTTTCTTT. It yields the protein CASRIGRGMNTEAFF.

The chain couples TRBV5-1 to TRBJ1-5; possibly TRBD1 for D (6 bases). With 4 bases removed from V and 3 bases from J, the gap between germline ends came to 14 bases. The CDR3 loop spans 15 amino acids. The germline CDR1 and CDR2 sequences are SGHRS and YFSETQ. Written as DNA, the CDR3 is TGCGCCAGCAGCCTTTTGGGGGGCAACAATCAGCCCCAGCATTTT. Translated: CASSLLGGNNQPQHF.

J is TRBJ1-1 and V is TRBV7-9; 7 bases are shared with TRBD1. The CDR3 length is 15 residues. The ends lost 4 bases at V and 1 base at J; junction bases unmatched: 6. CDR1 and CDR2 (germline): SEHNR, FQNEAQ (reference sequence). DNA for the CDR3: TGTGCCAGCAGCTATCCCGGGACAGCGAACACTGAAGCTTTCTTT. It specifies CASSYPGTANTEAFF.